This T cell receptor beta chain was captured in a study of siplizumab effects on memory and regulatory T cells. With regard to this clone: Its specificity is not known.

The CDR3 covers 14 residues. The V and J ends lost 6 bases and 6 bases, in that order; junction bases with no gene match: 6. Germline V CDR1 and CDR2: SGHVS, FNYEAQ. Libraries were prepared by immunoSEQ multiplex PCR; TCRdb keeps only in-frame clonotypes and omits some of them. Of some 110,000 clones in the sample, just over 90% were seen once. Whole-study results and caveats: Naive T cells were seen as more diverse than memory cells and as major alloresponse contributors.

The receptor was isolated from a human donor in good health. This sequence joins TRBV7-6 and TRBJ2-2; 8 nucleotides match TRBD2. The sequenced material came from CD4+ T cells sorted from blood. The CDR3 bases are TGTGCCAGCAGACATCTCGGGGGGGCCGGGGAGCTGTTTTTT. This gives the protein CASRHLGGAGELFF.